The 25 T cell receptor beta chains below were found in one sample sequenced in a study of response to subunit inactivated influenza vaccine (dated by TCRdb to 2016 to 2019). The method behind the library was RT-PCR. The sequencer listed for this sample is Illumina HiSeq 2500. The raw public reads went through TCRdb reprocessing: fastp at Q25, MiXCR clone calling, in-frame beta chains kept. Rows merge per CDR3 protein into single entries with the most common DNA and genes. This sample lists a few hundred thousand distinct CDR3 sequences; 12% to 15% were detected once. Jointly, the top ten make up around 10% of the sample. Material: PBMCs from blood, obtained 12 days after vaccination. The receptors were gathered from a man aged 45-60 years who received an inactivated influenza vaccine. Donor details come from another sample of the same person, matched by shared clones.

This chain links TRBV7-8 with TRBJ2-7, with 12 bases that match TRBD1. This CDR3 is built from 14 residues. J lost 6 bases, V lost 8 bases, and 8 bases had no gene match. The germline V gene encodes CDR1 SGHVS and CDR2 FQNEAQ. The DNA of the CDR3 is TGTGCCAGCCTGCCGGGACAGGGGGCCCGCGAGCAGTACTTC. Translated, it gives CASLPGQGAREQYF.

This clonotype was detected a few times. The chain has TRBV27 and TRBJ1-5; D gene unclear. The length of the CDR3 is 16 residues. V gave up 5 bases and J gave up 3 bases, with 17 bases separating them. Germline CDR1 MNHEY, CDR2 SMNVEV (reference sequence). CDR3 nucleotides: TGTGCCAGCAGTCCCACCCTCGGGCGGGCCAATCAGCCCCAGCATTTT. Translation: CASSPTLGRANQPQHF.

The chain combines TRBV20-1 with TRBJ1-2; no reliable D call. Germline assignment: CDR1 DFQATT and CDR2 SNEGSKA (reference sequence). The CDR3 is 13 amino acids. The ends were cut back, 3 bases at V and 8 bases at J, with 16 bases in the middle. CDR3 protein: CSARDGEGWGYTF. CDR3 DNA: TGCAGTGCTAGGGACGGGGAAGGATGGGGCTACACCTTC.

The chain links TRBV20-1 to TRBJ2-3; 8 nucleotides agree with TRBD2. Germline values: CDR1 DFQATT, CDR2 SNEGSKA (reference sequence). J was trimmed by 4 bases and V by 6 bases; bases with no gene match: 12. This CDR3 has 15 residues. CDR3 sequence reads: CSARNIAGSPDTQYF. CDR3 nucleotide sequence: TGCAGTGCCAGAAATATAGCGGGGTCCCCAGATACGCAGTATTTT.

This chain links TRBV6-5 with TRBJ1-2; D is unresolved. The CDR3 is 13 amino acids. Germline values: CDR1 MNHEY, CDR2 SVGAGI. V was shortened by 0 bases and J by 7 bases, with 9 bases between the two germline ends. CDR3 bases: TGTGCCAGCAGTTACTCAGCGTCGGGTGGCTACACCTTC. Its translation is CASSYSASGGYTF.

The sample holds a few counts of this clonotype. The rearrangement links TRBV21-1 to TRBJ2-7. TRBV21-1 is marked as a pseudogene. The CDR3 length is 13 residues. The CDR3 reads CASSVRAPYEQYF. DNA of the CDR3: TGTGCCAGCAGTGTCAGGGCTCCATACGAGCAGTACTTC.

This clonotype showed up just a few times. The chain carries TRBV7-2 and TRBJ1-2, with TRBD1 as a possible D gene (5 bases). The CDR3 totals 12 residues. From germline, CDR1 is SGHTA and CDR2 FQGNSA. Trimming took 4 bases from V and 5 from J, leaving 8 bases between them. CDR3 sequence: CASSWDGYGYTF. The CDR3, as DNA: TGTGCCAGCAGCTGGGACGGATATGGCTACACCTTC. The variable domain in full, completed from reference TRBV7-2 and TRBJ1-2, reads GAGVSQSPSNKVTEKGKDVELRCDPISGHTALYWYRQSLGQGLEFLIYFQGNSAPDKSGLPSDRFSAERTGGSVSTLTIQRTQQEDSAVYLCASSWDGYGYTFGSGTRLTVV.

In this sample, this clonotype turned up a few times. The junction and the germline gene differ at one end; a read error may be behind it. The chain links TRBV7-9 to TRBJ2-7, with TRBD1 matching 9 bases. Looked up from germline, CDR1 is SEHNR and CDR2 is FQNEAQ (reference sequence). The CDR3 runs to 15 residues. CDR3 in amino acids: CASSSRTGEGYEQYF. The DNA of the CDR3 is TGTGCCAGTAGCTCCCGGACAGGGGAAGGCTACGAGCAGTACTTC.

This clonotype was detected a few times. CDR3 nucleotides: TGTGCCGGGGGCGCCGCAGATACGCAGTATTTT. Its protein product is CAGGAADTQYF. The chain has TRBV7-9 and TRBJ2-3; perhaps TRBD1 as D (6 bases). Germline CDR1 and CDR2: SEHNR and FQNEAQ (reference sequence). V was clipped by 11 bases and J by 4 bases, with 10 bases between them. The length of the CDR3 is 11 residues.

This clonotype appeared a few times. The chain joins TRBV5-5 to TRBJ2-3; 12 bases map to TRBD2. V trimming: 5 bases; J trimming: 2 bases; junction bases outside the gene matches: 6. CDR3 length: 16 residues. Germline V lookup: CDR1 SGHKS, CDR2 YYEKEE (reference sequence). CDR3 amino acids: CASRMPSGGATDTQYF. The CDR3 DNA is TGTGCCAGCAGGATGCCTAGCGGGGGGGCCACAGATACGCAGTATTTT.

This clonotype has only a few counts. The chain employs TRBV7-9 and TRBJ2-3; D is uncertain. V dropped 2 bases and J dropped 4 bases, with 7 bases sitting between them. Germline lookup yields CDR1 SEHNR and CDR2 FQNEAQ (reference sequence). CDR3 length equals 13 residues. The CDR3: CASSLNSADTQYF. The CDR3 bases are TGTGCCAGCAGCTTAAACTCCGCAGATACGCAGTATTTT.

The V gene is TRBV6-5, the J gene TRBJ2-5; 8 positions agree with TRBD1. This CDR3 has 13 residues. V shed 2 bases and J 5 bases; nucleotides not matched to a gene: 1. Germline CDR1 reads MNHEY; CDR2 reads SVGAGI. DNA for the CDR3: TGTGCCAGCAGTTACAGGGACAGGGAGACCCAGTACTTC. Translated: CASSYRDRETQYF.

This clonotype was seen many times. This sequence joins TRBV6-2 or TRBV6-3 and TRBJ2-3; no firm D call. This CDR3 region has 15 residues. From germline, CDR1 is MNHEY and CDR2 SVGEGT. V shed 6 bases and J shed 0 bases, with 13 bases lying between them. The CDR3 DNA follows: TGTGCCAGCAGCGGACCACCAGCTAGCACAGATACGCAGTATTTT. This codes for CASSGPPASTDTQYF.

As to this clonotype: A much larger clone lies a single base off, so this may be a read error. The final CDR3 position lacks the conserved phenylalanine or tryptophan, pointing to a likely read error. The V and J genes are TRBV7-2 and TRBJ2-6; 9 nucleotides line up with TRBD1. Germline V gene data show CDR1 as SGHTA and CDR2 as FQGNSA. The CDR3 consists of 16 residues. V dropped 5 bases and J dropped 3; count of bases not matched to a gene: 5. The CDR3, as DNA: TGTGCCAGCAGCATAAGACAGGGGGTTGGGGCCAACGTCCTGACTTCC. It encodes CASSIRQGVGANVLTS.

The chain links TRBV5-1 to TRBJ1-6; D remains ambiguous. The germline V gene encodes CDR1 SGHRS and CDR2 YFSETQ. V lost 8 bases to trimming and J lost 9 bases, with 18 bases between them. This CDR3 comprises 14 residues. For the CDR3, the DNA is TGCGCCAGTTCGAGTGCCCGGAACAGTTCACCCCTCCACTTT. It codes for CASSSARNSSPLHF.

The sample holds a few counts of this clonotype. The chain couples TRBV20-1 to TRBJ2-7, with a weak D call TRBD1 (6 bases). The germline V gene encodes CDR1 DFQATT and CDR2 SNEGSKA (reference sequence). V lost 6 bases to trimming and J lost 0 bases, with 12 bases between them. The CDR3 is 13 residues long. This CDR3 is CSAEYRVSYEQYF. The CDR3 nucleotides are TGCAGTGCAGAATACAGGGTCTCCTACGAGCAGTACTTC.

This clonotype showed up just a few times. For the CDR3, the DNA is TGCGCCAGCAGCTTGAACCCGGGACAGGGCCCAGATACGCAGTATTTT. Translation gives CASSLNPGQGPDTQYF. The rearrangement joins TRBV5-1 to TRBJ2-3; 9 bases match TRBD1. The V gene end was trimmed by 1 base and the J gene end by 4 bases; junction bases not matched to a gene: 7. The CDR3 loop spans 16 amino acids. Germline CDR1 reads SGHRS; CDR2 reads YFSETQ.

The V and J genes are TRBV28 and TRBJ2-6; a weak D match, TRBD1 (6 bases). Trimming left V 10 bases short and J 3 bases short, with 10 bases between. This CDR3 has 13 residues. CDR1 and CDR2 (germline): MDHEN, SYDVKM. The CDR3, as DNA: TGTGCCACACACAGGGTTGGGGCCAACGTCCTGACTTTC. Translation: CATHRVGANVLTF.

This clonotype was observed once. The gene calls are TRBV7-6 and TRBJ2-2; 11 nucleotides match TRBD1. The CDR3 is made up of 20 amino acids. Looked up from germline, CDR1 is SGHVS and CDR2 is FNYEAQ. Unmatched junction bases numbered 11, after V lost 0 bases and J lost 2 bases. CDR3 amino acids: CASSLAYYGTGGINTGELFF. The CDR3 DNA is TGTGCCAGCAGCTTAGCGTACTACGGGACAGGGGGGATAAACACCGGGGAGCTGTTTTTT.

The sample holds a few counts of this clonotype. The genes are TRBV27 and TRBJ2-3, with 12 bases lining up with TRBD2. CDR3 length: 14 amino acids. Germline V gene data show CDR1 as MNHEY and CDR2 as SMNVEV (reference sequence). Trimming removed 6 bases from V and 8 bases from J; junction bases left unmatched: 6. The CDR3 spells CASSPGLAGSTQYF. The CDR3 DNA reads TGTGCCAGCAGCCCAGGACTAGCGGGGAGTACGCAGTATTTT.

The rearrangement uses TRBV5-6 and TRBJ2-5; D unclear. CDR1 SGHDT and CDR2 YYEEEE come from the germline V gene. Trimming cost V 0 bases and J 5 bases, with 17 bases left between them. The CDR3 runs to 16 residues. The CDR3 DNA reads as TGTGCCAGCAGCTTGGGCCCGATTATCGCGCGGGAGACCCAGTACTTC. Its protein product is CASSLGPIIARETQYF.

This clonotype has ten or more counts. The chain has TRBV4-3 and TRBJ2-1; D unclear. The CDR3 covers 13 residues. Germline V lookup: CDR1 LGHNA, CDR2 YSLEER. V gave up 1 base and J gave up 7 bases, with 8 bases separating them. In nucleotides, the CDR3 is TGCGCCAGCAGCCAAGTCCCCGAGAATGAGCAGTTCTTC. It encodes CASSQVPENEQFF.

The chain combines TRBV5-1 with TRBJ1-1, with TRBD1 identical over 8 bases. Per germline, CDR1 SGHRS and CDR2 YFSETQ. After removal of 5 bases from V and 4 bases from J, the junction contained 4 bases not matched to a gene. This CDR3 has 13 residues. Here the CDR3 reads CASRGTGGTEAFF. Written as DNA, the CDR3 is TGCGCCAGCAGAGGGACAGGCGGCACTGAAGCTTTCTTT.

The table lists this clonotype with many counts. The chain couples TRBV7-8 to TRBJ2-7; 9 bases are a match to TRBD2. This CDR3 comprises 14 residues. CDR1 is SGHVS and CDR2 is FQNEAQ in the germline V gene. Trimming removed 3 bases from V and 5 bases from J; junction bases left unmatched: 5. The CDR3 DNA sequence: TGTGCCAGCAGCTTTAGCGGGAGAATTGACGAGCAGTACTTC. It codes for CASSFSGRIDEQYF. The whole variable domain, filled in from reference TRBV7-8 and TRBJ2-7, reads GAGVSQSPRYKVAKRGQDVALRCDPISGHVSLFWYQQALGQGPEFLTYFQNEAQLDKSGLPSDRFFAERPEGSVSTLKIQRTQQEDSAVYLCASSFSGRIDEQYFGPGTRLTVT.

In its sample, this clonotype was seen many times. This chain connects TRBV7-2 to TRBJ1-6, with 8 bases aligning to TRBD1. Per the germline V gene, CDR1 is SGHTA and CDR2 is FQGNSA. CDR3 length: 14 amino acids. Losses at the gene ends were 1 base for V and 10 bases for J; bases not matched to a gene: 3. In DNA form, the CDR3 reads TGTGCCAGCAGCTTAGGGACAGGGACCTCACCCCTCCACTTT. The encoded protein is CASSLGTGTSPLHF.